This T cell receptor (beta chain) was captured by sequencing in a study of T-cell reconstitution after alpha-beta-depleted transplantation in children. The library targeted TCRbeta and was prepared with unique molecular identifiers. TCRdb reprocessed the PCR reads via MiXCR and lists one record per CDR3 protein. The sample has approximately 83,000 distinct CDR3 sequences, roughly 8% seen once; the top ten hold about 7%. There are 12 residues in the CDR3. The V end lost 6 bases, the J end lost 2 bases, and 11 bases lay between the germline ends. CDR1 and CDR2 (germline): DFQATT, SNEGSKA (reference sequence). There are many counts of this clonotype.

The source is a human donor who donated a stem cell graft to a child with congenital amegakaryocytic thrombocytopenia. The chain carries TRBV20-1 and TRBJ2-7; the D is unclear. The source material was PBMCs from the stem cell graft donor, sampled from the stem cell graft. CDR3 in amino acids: CSATNGPYEQYF. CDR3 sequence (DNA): TGCAGTGCCACAAACGGACCCTACGAGCAGTACTTC.